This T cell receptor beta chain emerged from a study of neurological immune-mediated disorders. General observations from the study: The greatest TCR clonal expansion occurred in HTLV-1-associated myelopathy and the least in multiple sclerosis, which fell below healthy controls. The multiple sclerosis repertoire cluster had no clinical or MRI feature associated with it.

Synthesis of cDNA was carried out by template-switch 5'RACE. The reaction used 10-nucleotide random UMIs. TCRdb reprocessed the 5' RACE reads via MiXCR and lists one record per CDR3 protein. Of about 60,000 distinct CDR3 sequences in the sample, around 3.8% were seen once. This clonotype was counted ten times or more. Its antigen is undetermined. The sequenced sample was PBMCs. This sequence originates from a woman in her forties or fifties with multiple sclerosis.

CDR3 nucleotide sequence: TGCAGTGCTAGAGACCCTAGCGGGAAGTTGACAGATACGCAGTATTTT. Protein: CSARDPSGKLTDTQYF. The chain carries TRBV20-1 and TRBJ2-3, with 9 bases identical to TRBD2. The CDR3 loop spans 16 amino acids. V gave up 0 bases and J gave up 3 bases; unmatched junction bases: 7. CDR1 is DFQATT, CDR2 SNEGSKA, per germline (reference sequence).